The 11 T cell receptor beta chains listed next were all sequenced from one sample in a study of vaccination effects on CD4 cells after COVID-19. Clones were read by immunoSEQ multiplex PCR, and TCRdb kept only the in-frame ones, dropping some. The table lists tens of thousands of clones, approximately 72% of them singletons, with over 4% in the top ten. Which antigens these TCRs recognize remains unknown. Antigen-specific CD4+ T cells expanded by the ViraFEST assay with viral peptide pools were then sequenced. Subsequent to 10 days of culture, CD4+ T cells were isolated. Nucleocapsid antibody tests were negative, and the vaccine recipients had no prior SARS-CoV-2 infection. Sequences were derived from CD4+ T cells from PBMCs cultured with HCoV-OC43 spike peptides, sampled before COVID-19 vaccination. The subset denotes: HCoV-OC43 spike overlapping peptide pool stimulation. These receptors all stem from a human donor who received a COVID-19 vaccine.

The CDR3 region has the DNA TGCGCCAGCAGACCCAAGACAGGGGATCTCACAGATACGCAGTATTTT. Protein: CASRPKTGDLTDTQYF. The chain couples TRBV5-1 to TRBJ2-3; 8 nucleotides line up with TRBD1. The CDR3 runs to 16 residues. V was clipped by 5 bases and J by 2 bases; unmatched bases: 10. Germline loops: CDR1 SGHRS, CDR2 YFSETQ. Supplemented by reference TRBV5-1 and TRBJ2-3, the full variable domain reads KAGVTQTPRYLIKTRGQQVTLSCSPISGHRSVSWYQQTPGQGLQFLFEYFSETQRNKGNFPGRFSGRQFSNSRSEMNVSTLELGDSALYLCASRPKTGDLTDTQYFGPGTRLTVL.

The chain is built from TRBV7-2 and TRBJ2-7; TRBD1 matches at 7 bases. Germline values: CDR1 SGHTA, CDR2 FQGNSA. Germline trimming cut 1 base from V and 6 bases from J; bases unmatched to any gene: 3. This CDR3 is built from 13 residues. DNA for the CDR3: TGTGCCAGCAGCTTAGAGCGACAGGGCGAGCAGTACGTC. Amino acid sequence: CASSLERQGEQYV.

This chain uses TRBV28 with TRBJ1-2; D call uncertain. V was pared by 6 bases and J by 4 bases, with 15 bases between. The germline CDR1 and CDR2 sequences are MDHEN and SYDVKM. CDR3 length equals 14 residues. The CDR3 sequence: CASSQSKAGYGYTF. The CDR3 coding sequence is TGTGCCAGCAGCCAGTCCAAGGCGGGCTATGGCTACACCTTC.

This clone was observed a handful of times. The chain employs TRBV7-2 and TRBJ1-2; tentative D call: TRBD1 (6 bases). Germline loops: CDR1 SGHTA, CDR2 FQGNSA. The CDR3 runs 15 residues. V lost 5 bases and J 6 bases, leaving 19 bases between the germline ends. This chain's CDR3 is CASSLQRDTSNGYTF. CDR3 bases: TGTGCCAGCAGCCTTCAACGGGACACTTCCAATGGCTACACCTTC.

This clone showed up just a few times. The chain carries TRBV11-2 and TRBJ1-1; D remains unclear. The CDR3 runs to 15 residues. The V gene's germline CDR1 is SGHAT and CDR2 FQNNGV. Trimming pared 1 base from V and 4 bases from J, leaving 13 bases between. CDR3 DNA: TGTGCCAGCAGCTTAGGGCGGGGAACCGGCACTGAAGCTTTCTTT. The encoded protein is CASSLGRGTGTEAFF.

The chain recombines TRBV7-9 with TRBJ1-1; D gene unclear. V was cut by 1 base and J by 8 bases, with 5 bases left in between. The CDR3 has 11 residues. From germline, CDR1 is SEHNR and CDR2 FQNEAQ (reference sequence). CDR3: CASSLGTEAFF. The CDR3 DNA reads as TGTGCCAGCAGCTTAGGCACCGAAGCTTTCTTT.

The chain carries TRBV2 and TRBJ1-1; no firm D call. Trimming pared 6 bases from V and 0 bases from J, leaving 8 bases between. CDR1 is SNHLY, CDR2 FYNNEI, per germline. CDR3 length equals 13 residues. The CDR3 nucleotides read TGTGCCAGCAGACAGAGTCTGAACACTGAAGCTTTCTTT. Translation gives CASRQSLNTEAFF.

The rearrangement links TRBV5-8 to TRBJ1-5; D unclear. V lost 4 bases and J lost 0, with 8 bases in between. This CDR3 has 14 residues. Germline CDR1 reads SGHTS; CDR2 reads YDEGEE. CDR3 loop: CASSRFYSNQPQHF. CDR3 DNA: TGTGCCAGCAGCCGATTTTATAGCAATCAGCCCCAGCATTTT. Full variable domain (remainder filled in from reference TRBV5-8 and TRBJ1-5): EAGVTQSPTHLIKTRGQQATLRCSPISGHTSVYWYQQALGLGLQFLLWYDEGEERNRGNFPPRFSGRQFPNYSSELNVNALELEDSALYLCASSRFYSNQPQHFGDGTRLSIL.

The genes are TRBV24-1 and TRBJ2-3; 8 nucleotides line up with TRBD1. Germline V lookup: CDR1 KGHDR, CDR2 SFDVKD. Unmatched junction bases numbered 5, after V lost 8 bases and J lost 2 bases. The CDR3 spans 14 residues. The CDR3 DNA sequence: TGTGCCACCAAGGACAGGGATACCACAGATACGCAGTATTTT. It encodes CATKDRDTTDTQYF.

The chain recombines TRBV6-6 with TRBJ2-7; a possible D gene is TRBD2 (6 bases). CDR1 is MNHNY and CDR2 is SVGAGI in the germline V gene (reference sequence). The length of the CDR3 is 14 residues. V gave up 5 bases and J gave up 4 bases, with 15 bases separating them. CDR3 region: CASSHSAGRYEQYV. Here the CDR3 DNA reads TGTGCCAGCAGTCACAGCGCAGGGAGGTACGAGCAGTACGTC.

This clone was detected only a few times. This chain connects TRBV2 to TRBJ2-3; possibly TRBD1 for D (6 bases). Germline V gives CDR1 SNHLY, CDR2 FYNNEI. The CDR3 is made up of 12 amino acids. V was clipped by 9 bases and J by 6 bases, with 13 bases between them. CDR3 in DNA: TGTGCCAGTAAAACAGGGACCGATACGCAGTATTTT. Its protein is CASKTGTDTQYF.